These 19 T cell receptor beta chains were all obtained from the same sample, sequenced in a study of blood T cell repertoires in COVID-19. Data came from immunoSEQ multiplex PCR; TCRdb stores just in-frame clones and leaves some out. The sample lists roughly 230,000 clones, roughly 90% occurring once. Sequencing was done on a sample of PBMCs or T cells enriched from blood (not recorded which). These TCRs come from a woman in her twenties or thirties with acute COVID-19.

The CDR3 DNA is TGTGCCAGCAGCTCTCGACAGAGCTCTGGAAACACCATATATTTT. Translating it yields CASSSRQSSGNTIYF. The J gene is TRBJ1-3, the V gene TRBV13; possibly TRBD1 for D (5 bases). CDR3 length: 15 amino acids. V was cut by 4 bases and J by 0 bases, with 10 bases left in between. Germline V gene data show CDR1 as PRHDT and CDR2 as FYEKMQ (reference sequence).

This chain uses TRBV19 with TRBJ2-7; 7 nucleotides agree with TRBD1. This CDR3 spans 15 amino acids. The ends lost 1 base at V and 11 bases at J; junction bases unmatched: 14. CDR1 and CDR2 from the germline V gene are LNHDA and SQIVND (reference sequence). CDR3 region: CASSIVGTESTSKYF. The CDR3 nucleotides are TGTGCCAGTAGTATAGTCGGGACAGAAAGTACGAGCAAGTACTTC.

The genes are TRBV9 and TRBJ2-7, with TRBD2 matching over 10 bases. Trimming at V came to 0 bases and at J to 2 bases, leaving 8 bases not matched to a gene. CDR1 is SGDLS, CDR2 YYNGEE, per germline. CDR3 length: 17 amino acids. Written as DNA, the CDR3 is TGTGCCAGCAGCGTAGTGGAAGCGGGGGGGCCTCCCTACGAGCAGTACTTC. This gives the protein CASSVVEAGGPPYEQYF.

The chain is built from TRBV5-1 and TRBJ1-2; D not resolved. Germline-derived CDR1 and CDR2 are SGHRS and YFSETQ. This CDR3 has 15 residues. The V end was cut by 0 bases, the J end by 2 bases, with 11 bases between. The CDR3 nucleotides are TGCGCCAGCAGCTTGGTAGGAGGGCAGAACTATGGCTACACCTTC. It encodes CASSLVGGQNYGYTF. The whole variable domain, remainder taken from reference TRBV5-1 and TRBJ1-2, is KAGVTQTPRYLIKTRGQQVTLSCSPISGHRSVSWYQQTPGQGLQFLFEYFSETQRNKGNFPGRFSGRQFSNSRSEMNVSTLELGDSALYLCASSLVGGQNYGYTFGSGTRLTVV.

The V and J genes are TRBV7-6 and TRBJ2-7; possible D gene TRBD2, 5 bases. CDR1 is SGHVS, CDR2 FNYEAQ, per germline. V was cut by 5 bases and J by 0 bases, with 17 bases left in between. The CDR3 covers 16 residues. The CDR3 DNA reads as TGTGCCAGCAGCGCCCCACTAGGGAGCAGCTCCTACGAGCAGTACTTC. Translation gives CASSAPLGSSSYEQYF.

This rearrangement joins TRBV7-9 to TRBJ1-2; D call uncertain. Trimming removed 3 bases at V and 8 bases at J, with 22 bases between. The CDR3 loop spans 16 amino acids. The V gene's germline CDR1 is SEHNR and CDR2 FQNEAQ (reference sequence). CDR3 region: CASSLISPRETRGYTF. The DNA of the CDR3 is TGTGCCAGCAGCTTGATTTCGCCTCGCGAAACTAGGGGCTACACCTTC.

The chain recombines TRBV20-1 with TRBJ2-1; unclear D gene. V gave up 3 bases and J gave up 2 bases, with 14 bases separating them. The CDR3 spans 15 residues. Germline CDR1 and CDR2: DFQATT and SNEGSKA (reference sequence). CDR3 sequence (DNA): TGCAGTGCTAGTACCTGGAGTTTACCCTACAATGAGCAGTTCTTC. It specifies CSASTWSLPYNEQFF.

The chain recombines TRBV10-3 with TRBJ2-3; D uncertain. Germline values: CDR1 ENHRY, CDR2 SYGVKD. This CDR3 is built from 15 residues. V lost 0 bases and J lost 3, with 10 bases in between. CDR3 protein: CAISESLDRTDTQYF. The CDR3 DNA reads as TGTGCCATCAGTGAGTCTCTAGATAGGACAGATACGCAGTATTTT.

The chain joins TRBV11-2 to TRBJ1-4; 8 bases are a match to TRBD1. CDR3 length: 16 amino acids. The J segment lost 0 bases and the V segment lost 5 bases, leaving 5 bases of the junction unmatched. CDR1 and CDR2 from the germline V gene are SGHAT and FQNNGV. The CDR3 loop reads CASSPNRGTTNEKLFF. In DNA form, the CDR3 reads TGTGCCAGCAGCCCCAACAGGGGGACAACTAATGAAAAACTGTTTTTT.

This clone was observed a single time. The V call is TRBV6-6, the J call TRBJ1-4, with 10 bases identical to TRBD1. The CDR3 is made up of 14 amino acids. Trimming removed 7 bases from V and 7 bases from J; junction bases left unmatched: 6. Germline values: CDR1 MNHNY, CDR2 SVGAGI (reference sequence). CDR3 in amino acids: CASMVWTGGEKLFF. As DNA, the CDR3 is TGTGCCAGCATGGTCTGGACAGGGGGTGAAAAACTGTTTTTT.

This clone came up once. The J gene is TRBJ1-1, the V gene TRBV27, with a weak D call TRBD1 (6 bases). Germline CDR1 MNHEY, CDR2 SMNVEV (reference sequence). V was pared by 4 bases and J by 3 bases, with 9 bases between. The CDR3 spans 13 residues. CDR3 amino acids: CASSYREYTEAFF. DNA of the CDR3: TGTGCCAGCAGTTACAGGGAGTACACTGAAGCTTTCTTT.

The genes are TRBV4-3 and TRBJ2-1; TRBD2 aligns across 10 bases. Germline CDR1 reads LGHNA; CDR2 reads YSLEER. CDR3 size: 15 residues. Trimming at V came to 3 bases and at J to 6 bases, leaving 5 bases not matched to a gene. The CDR3 bases are TGCGCCAGCAGCCACCCTAGCGGGGGCTTCAATGAGCAGTTCTTC. This gives the protein CASSHPSGGFNEQFF.

Points on this clone: The sample has other DNA sequences that encode this CDR3 too. CDR3 nucleotides: TGTGCCAGCAGCCCGCCGGGGTATGGCTACACCTTC. As protein: CASSPPGYGYTF. The V gene is TRBV7-8, the J gene TRBJ1-2; D remains ambiguous. Germline V lookup: CDR1 SGHVS, CDR2 FQNEAQ. The CDR3 runs to 12 residues. Trimming shortened V by 5 bases and J by 5 bases, and 9 bases separated the two germline ends.

This clone appeared a single time. V usage is TRBV7-8 and J usage is TRBJ2-1; 10 bases are a match to TRBD1. V gave up 1 base and J gave up 8 bases; unmatched junction bases: 2. CDR1 SGHVS and CDR2 FQNEAQ come from the germline V gene. The CDR3 runs to 14 residues. CDR3 region: CASSLGQGADEQFF. DNA of the CDR3: TGTGCCAGCAGCTTAGGACAGGGGGCGGATGAGCAGTTCTTC.

The J gene is TRBJ1-2, the V gene TRBV14, with 7 bases matching TRBD1. V shed 4 bases and J 4 bases; nucleotides not matched to a gene: 9. The germline V gene has CDR1 SGHDN and CDR2 FVKESK. CDR3 length: 15 residues. CDR3: CASSPHTRQGYGYTF. The CDR3 region has the DNA TGTGCCAGCAGCCCCCACACCCGACAGGGCTATGGCTACACCTTC.

V gene TRBV6-2 or TRBV6-3 combines with J gene TRBJ1-2; 7 bases map to TRBD1. Germline values: CDR1 MNHEY, CDR2 SVGEGT. This CDR3 comprises 15 residues. The junction had 8 bases not matched to a gene; V was cut back by 2 bases and J by 5 bases. The CDR3 nucleotides read TGTGCCAGCAGTTACCGCCGGGACAGTTGGTATGGCTACACCTTC. Protein product: CASSYRRDSWYGYTF.

The gene calls are TRBV7-2 and TRBJ1-2, with D perhaps matching TRBD1 (6 bases). V shed 1 base and J shed 4 bases, with 16 bases lying between them. This CDR3 region has 16 residues. Germline assignment: CDR1 SGHTA and CDR2 FQGNSA. CDR3 sequence: CASSLVGGEVVYGYTF. The CDR3 DNA sequence: TGTGCCAGCAGCTTAGTAGGGGGGGAGGTAGTCTATGGCTACACCTTC.

This chain connects TRBV5-6 to TRBJ2-3; 7 bases agree with TRBD2. Germline values: CDR1 SGHDT, CDR2 YYEEEE. Trimming at V came to 3 bases and at J to 5 bases, leaving 9 bases not matched to a gene. CDR3 size: 15 residues. CDR3 protein: CASSSSGLVVDTQYF. The DNA for the CDR3 is TGTGCCAGCAGCTCATCTGGACTAGTGGTAGATACGCAGTATTTT.

The chain employs TRBV3-1 (or the pseudogene TRBV3-2) and TRBJ1-1, with 7 bases aligning to TRBD1. CDR3 size: 14 residues. The germline gives CDR1 LGHDT, CDR2 YNNKEL (reference sequence). V shed 3 bases, J shed 1 base, and the junction held 2 bases outside the gene matches. CDR3 protein: CASSHNRGNTEAFF. The CDR3 nucleotides read TGTGCCAGCAGCCATAACAGGGGGAACACTGAAGCTTTCTTT.